The rows below give T cell receptor beta chains drawn from one sample of a study of blood T cells in healthy people across ages. TCRdb reprocessed the 5' RACE reads with MiXCR, giving one entry per CDR3 protein. The profile shows around 1,700,000 distinct CDR3 sequences, roughly 27% of them singletons. The sample consisted of blood. These receptors all stem from a woman aged 25 to 39 in good health. Both conserved end residues are part of each CDR3. A D gene is named only where the DNA matches it firmly. Not every row has a clone size; where given, it reads once, few, many or a size class.

cdr3_aa: CTSSEGTGNQPQHF
cdr3_nt: TGCACCAGCAGCGAAGGGACAGGAAATCAGCCCCAGCATTTT
v_call: TRBV5-1
j_call: TRBJ1-5
clone_size: NA
d_call: TRBD1

cdr3_aa: CASSAGTSSGRETQYF
cdr3_nt: TGTGCCAGCAGCGCCGGGACTAGCAGTGGGAGGGAGACCCAGTACTTC
v_call: TRBV9
j_call: TRBJ2-5
clone_size: NA
d_call: TRBD2

cdr3_aa: CASSEASGGETQYF
cdr3_nt: TGCGCCAGCAGCGAAGCTAGCGGGGGGGAGACCCAGTACTTC
v_call: TRBV5-1
j_call: TRBJ2-5
clone_size: NA
d_call: TRBD2

cdr3_aa: CGARGFPGSYEQYF
cdr3_nt: TGCGGTGCTAGGGGGTTCCCAGGGTCCTACGAGCAGTACTTC
v_call: TRBV20-1
j_call: TRBJ2-7
clone_size: few
d_call: NA

cdr3_aa: CASSSDGQGSYEQYF
cdr3_nt: TGCGCCAGCAGTTCAGATGGACAGGGCTCCTACGAGCAGTACTTC
v_call: TRBV5-1
j_call: TRBJ2-7
clone_size: many
d_call: TRBD1

cdr3_aa: CASKGQPNEQFF
cdr3_nt: TGTGCCAGCAAAGGACAACCCAATGAGCAGTTCTTC
v_call: TRBV3-1
j_call: TRBJ2-1
clone_size: NA
d_call: NA

cdr3_aa: CASSGGEEQPQHF
cdr3_nt: TGTGCCAGCAGTGGAGGGGAAGAACAGCCCCAGCATTTT
v_call: TRBV6-6
j_call: TRBJ1-5
clone_size: few
d_call: NA

cdr3_aa: CSATELLSDTQYF
cdr3_nt: TGCAGCGCGACTGAACTTCTTTCGGATACGCAGTATTTT
v_call: TRBV29-1
j_call: TRBJ2-3
clone_size: NA
d_call: NA

cdr3_aa: CASSSPAPRASNYGYTF
cdr3_nt: TGTGCCAGCAGCTCTCCTGCGCCCAGGGCCTCTAACTATGGCTACACCTTC
v_call: TRBV7-9
j_call: TRBJ1-2
clone_size: few
d_call: NA

cdr3_aa: CSAEGTSDYNEQFF
cdr3_nt: TGCAGCGCCGAGGGGACTAGCGACTACAATGAGCAGTTCTTC
v_call: TRBV29-1
j_call: TRBJ2-1
clone_size: many
d_call: TRBD2

cdr3_aa: CASSQKQGTEAFF
cdr3_nt: TGTGCCAGCTCGCAGAAACAGGGCACTGAAGCTTTCTTT
v_call: TRBV6-4
j_call: TRBJ1-1
clone_size: few
d_call: NA

cdr3_aa: CSARDLTSTQYF
cdr3_nt: TGCAGTGCTAGAGACTTGACTAGCACGCAGTATTTT
v_call: TRBV20-1
j_call: TRBJ2-3
clone_size: many
d_call: TRBD2

cdr3_aa: CASTITRQGGGYTF
cdr3_nt: TGTGCCAGCACCATTACGCGGCAGGGGGGTGGCTACACCTTC
v_call: TRBV6-5
j_call: TRBJ1-2
clone_size: NA
d_call: TRBD1

cdr3_aa: CSVLGQGATEAFF
cdr3_nt: TGCAGCGTTTTGGGACAGGGGGCCACTGAAGCTTTCTTT
v_call: TRBV29-1
j_call: TRBJ1-1
clone_size: NA
d_call: TRBD1

cdr3_aa: CASSYSKASGDHNEQFF
cdr3_nt: TGTGCCAGCAGTTACTCGAAGGCCAGCGGGGACCACAATGAGCAGTTCTTC
v_call: TRBV6-2/TRBV6-3
j_call: TRBJ2-1
clone_size: few
d_call: TRBD2

cdr3_aa: CASSLSSGSVSNQPQHF
cdr3_nt: TGTGCCAGCAGTTTAAGTAGCGGCAGTGTGAGCAATCAGCCCCAGCATTTT
v_call: TRBV12-3/TRBV12-4
j_call: TRBJ1-5
clone_size: NA
d_call: NA

cdr3_aa: CASRIDSGNTIYF
cdr3_nt: TGTGCCAGCAGGATAGACAGTGGGAACACCATATATTTT
v_call: TRBV2
j_call: TRBJ1-3
clone_size: NA
d_call: NA

cdr3_aa: CASSARVLAGVGGTDTQYF
cdr3_nt: TGTGCCAGCAGCGCAAGGGTTCTAGCGGGAGTAGGAGGAACAGATACGCAGTATTTT
v_call: TRBV9
j_call: TRBJ2-3
clone_size: once
d_call: TRBD2

cdr3_aa: CASTRLAGRDTQYF
cdr3_nt: TGTGCCAGCACTAGACTAGCCGGACGAGATACGCAGTATTTT
v_call: TRBV27
j_call: TRBJ2-3
clone_size: NA
d_call: TRBD2

cdr3_aa: CASRRTGEDYGYTF
cdr3_nt: TGTGCCAGCAGACGGACAGGGGAGGACTATGGCTACACCTTC
v_call: TRBV12-3/TRBV12-4
j_call: TRBJ1-2
clone_size: NA
d_call: TRBD1

cdr3_aa: CASSSKGDYNSPLHF
cdr3_nt: TGTGCCAGCAGCTCGAAAGGGGACTATAATTCACCCCTCCACTTT
v_call: TRBV7-2
j_call: TRBJ1-6
clone_size: many
d_call: NA

cdr3_aa: CAIRVSEESYNEQFF
cdr3_nt: TGTGCCATCAGAGTGAGCGAGGAGAGCTACAATGAGCAGTTCTTC
v_call: TRBV10-3
j_call: TRBJ2-1
clone_size: many
d_call: NA

cdr3_aa: CASSWTGPPYEQYF
cdr3_nt: TGTGCCAGCAGCTGGACAGGGCCCCCCTACGAGCAGTACTTC
v_call: TRBV5-5
j_call: TRBJ2-7
clone_size: few
d_call: TRBD1

cdr3_aa: CASSYGGTYSNQPQHF
cdr3_nt: TGTGCCAGCAGTTACGGGGGCACTTATAGCAATCAGCCCCAGCATTTT
v_call: TRBV6-2/TRBV6-3
j_call: TRBJ1-5
clone_size: few
d_call: NA

cdr3_aa: CASSADRAYTGANVLTF
cdr3_nt: TGCGCCAGCAGCGCGGACAGGGCGTACACTGGGGCCAACGTCCTGACTTTC
v_call: TRBV5-1
j_call: TRBJ2-6
clone_size: few
d_call: TRBD1

cdr3_aa: CASSPTGDSKNIQYF
cdr3_nt: TGCGCCAGCAGCCCGACAGGGGATAGCAAAAACATTCAGTACTTC
v_call: TRBV4-1
j_call: TRBJ2-4
clone_size: many
d_call: TRBD1